A single T cell receptor (beta chain) is shown here with its context. The antigen remains unidentified. TCRdb keeps only in-frame clones here, not all; method: immunoSEQ multiplex PCR. The table has 2,500,000 or so clones, 85% to 95% seen once; the top ten hold around 0.4%. These data originate in a study of shared clonotypes between healthy human individuals. About the study: Those who served as donors were two women and a few men between the ages of 18 and 49. Whole-study results and caveats: The represented genetic and exposure-history diversity was limited by the small number of donors. Exclusively blood specimens were collected; tissue repertoires likely differ. Four donors held around 5% of naive CD4 clonotypes in common.

V dropped 1 base and J dropped 5 bases, with 8 bases sitting between them. The germline V gene encodes CDR1 LNHNV and CDR2 YYDKDF (reference sequence). This CDR3 has 13 amino acids. The V and J genes are TRBV15 and TRBJ2-5; a possible D gene is TRBD2 (5 bases). The sequencing input was naive CD4+ T cells from PBMCs. As to subset: CD45RA+ positively selected. The receptor was isolated from a man aged 18 to 29 in good health. Some clones in this sample may be carry-over from other donors' samples. The CDR3 coding sequence is TGTGCCACCAGCAGAGCGGGATCGGAGACCCAGTACTTC. Translation gives CATSRAGSETQYF. The whole variable domain, remainder taken from reference TRBV15 and TRBJ2-5, is DAMVIQNPRYQVTQFGKPVTLSCSQTLNHNVMYWYQQKSSQAPKLLFHYYDKDFNNEADTPDNFQSRRPNTSFCFLDIRSPGLGDTAMYLCATSRAGSETQYFGPGTRLLVL.